This entry concerns a single T cell receptor (beta chain). No antigen is known for it. These data are taken from a study of blood T cells in healthy people across ages. Alongside a J-beta primer mix, a sample-barcoded 5' primer served in a second PCR lasting about 7 to 11 cycles. TCRdb re-derived calls from the 5' RACE reads in MiXCR, one entry per CDR3 protein. Among hundreds of thousands of distinct CDR3 sequences, over 40% were seen once, and the ten largest hold about 32%. CDR3 length: 18 amino acids. Overall study results and limits: Age showed a roughly linear inverse relationship with TCR beta diversity per million T cells.

Donors gave approximately 9.9 milliliters of peripheral blood apiece. Each sample yielded at least 6 million isolated PBMCs. The chain joins TRBV12-3 or TRBV12-4 to TRBJ2-5, with TRBD1 matching 11 bases. The J call is in doubt because the DNA end fits TRBJ2-7 better. Sequencing input: blood. The source is an older man in good health. The CDR3 sequence is CASSLLVSGTGGRYEQYF. DNA for the CDR3: TGTGCCAGCAGTTTACTCGTTTCCGGGACAGGGGGTCGGTACGAGCAGTACTTC.